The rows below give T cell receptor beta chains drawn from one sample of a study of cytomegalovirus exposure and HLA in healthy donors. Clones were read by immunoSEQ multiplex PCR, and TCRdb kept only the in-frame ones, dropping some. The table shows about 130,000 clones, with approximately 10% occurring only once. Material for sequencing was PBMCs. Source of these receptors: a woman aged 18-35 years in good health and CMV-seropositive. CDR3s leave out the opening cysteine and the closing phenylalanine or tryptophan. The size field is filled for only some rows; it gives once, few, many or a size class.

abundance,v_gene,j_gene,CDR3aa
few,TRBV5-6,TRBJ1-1,ASSSSGGTEAF
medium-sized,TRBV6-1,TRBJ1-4,ATQAGTGGEKLF
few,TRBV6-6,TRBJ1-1,ASAQGSYAEAF
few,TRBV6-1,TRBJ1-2,ASSTTGVNYGYT
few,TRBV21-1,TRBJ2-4,EDGTGGSYAKNIQY
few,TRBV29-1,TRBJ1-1,SVRGTEAF
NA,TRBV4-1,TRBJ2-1,ASSVQAGVNNEQF
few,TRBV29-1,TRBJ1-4,SALTNEKLF
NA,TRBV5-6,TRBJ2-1,ASSLASAGWYNEQF
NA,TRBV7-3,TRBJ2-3,ATTSGGGRGADTQY
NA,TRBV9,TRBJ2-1,ASSRLAGVYNEQF
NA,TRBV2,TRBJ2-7,ASSGTSFPQEQY
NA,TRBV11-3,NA,ASSLEGTGVYEQY
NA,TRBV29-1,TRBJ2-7,SVENGTSGRSSYEQY
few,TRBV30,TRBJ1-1,AWSLLQPNTAF
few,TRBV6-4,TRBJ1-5,ASSDSAGGNQPQH
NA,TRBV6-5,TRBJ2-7,ASSPGPPSAYEQY
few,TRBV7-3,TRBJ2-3,ASSALRGGTDTQY
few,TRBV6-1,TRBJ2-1,ASRVMTGNNEQF
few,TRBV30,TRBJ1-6,AWNRVNSPLH
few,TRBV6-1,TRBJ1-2,ASRAGQGGYGYT
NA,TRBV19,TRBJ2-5,ASSIRFGEETQY